Shown below are 5 T cell receptor beta chains from a single sample sequenced in a study of response to subunit inactivated influenza vaccine. Using its own MiXCR run on the RT-PCR reads, TCRdb lists one record per CDR3 protein. The table records 610,000 or so distinct CDR3 sequences, around 15% of them present only once. The source material was PBMCs from blood, sampled 11 to 12 days after vaccination. The receptors derive from a man in his forties or fifties who received an inactivated influenza vaccine.

This clonotype has just a few counts. The rearrangement joins TRBV9 to TRBJ2-7; 15 nucleotides match TRBD2. The germline CDR1 and CDR2 sequences are SGDLS and YYNGEE. V shed 2 bases and J 4 bases; nucleotides not matched to a gene: 4. CDR3 length: 16 residues. CDR3 in DNA: TGTGCCAGCAGCGTCGGACTAGCGGGAGGGCCGTACGAGCAGTACTTC. Its protein is CASSVGLAGGPYEQYF.

Ten or more counts support this clonotype. The chain recombines TRBV5-1 with TRBJ2-2; D may correspond to TRBD1 or TRBD2 (5 bases each). Trimming removed 5 bases from V and 1 base from J, with 12 bases in between. The CDR3 sequence is 15 residues long. CDR1 and CDR2 (germline): SGHRS, YFSETQ. The CDR3 sequence is CASRTLGENTGELFF. CDR3 coding DNA: TGCGCCAGCAGGACCCTGGGGGAGAACACCGGGGAGCTGTTTTTT.

In its sample, this clonotype was seen a few times. This chain uses TRBV19 with TRBJ2-2; D is unclear. This CDR3 has 13 amino acids. Trimming shortened V by 3 bases and J by 3 bases, and 5 bases separated the two germline ends. Germline V CDR1 and CDR2: LNHDA, SQIVND (reference sequence). CDR3 DNA sequence: TGTGCCAGTAGTATCATCCACACCGGGGAGCTGTTTTTT. Translated: CASSIIHTGELFF.

This clonotype was picked up a small number of times. The V and J genes are TRBV18 and TRBJ2-7, with 10 positions matching TRBD2. CDR3 size: 15 residues. Per germline, CDR1 KGHSH and CDR2 LQKENI. V was clipped by 6 bases and J by 6 bases; unmatched bases: 11. As DNA, the CDR3 is TGTGCCAGCTCTCCCAGAGCGGGAGGGTTTCGCGAGCAGTACTTC. Translated, it gives CASSPRAGGFREQYF.

The V gene is TRBV10-3, the J gene TRBJ2-7; D is possibly TRBD1 (6 bases). This CDR3 comprises 13 residues. CDR1 is ENHRY and CDR2 is SYGVKD in the germline V gene. Trimming left V 6 bases short and J 5 bases short, with 14 bases between. CDR3 in DNA: TGTGCCATCAGCACAGGGTTCACCGACGAGCAGTACTTC. It translates to CAISTGFTDEQYF.